This is a list of T cell receptor beta chains from one sample in a study of blood T cell repertoires in COVID-19. The table came from immunoSEQ multiplex PCR; TCRdb's copy has only in-frame clones and leaves some out. The repertoire holds more than 200,000 clones, with 80% to 90% as singletons. Sample: peripheral blood. The receptors stem from a man younger than 40 with active or convalescent COVID-19. Each CDR3 is given with its conserved first and last residue. The D gene is left open where the match is weak. Clone sizes are given selectively: once, few, many, or a class where the clone is expanded.

size,D,V,J,DNA,CDR3
NA,NA,TRBV30,TRBJ2-6,TGTGCCTGGAGTGTACCCCTGGCCAGGGTCCTGACTTTC,CAWSVPLARVLTF
NA,NA,TRBV6-5,TRBJ1-6,TGTGCCAGCAGTAGACAGGATCCTAATTCACCCCTCCACTTT,CASSRQDPNSPLHF
once,TRBD2,TRBV5-8,TRBJ2-5,TGTGCCAGCAGCTTCACGGGGGGGCCGGGGGAGACCCAGTACTTC,CASSFTGGPGETQYF
NA,NA,TRBV12-3/TRBV12-4,TRBJ2-1,TGTGCCAGCAGTGGGACCAGGGGGGATGAGCAGTTCTTC,CASSGTRGDEQFF
NA,TRBD1,TRBV9,TRBJ1-4,TGTGCCAGCAGCGCCAAGGACAGGGGAAAACTGTTTTTT,CASSAKDRGKLFF
NA,NA,TRBV9,TRBJ1-2,TGTGCCAGCAGCGTAGCCGATGTCGGTCGCGGCTACACCTTC,CASSVADVGRGYTF
few,TRBD1,TRBV6-5,TRBJ1-5,TGTGCCACCAAGGACAGGGAAGTAGAGCCCCAGCATTTT,CATKDREVEPQHF
NA,NA,TRBV12-3/TRBV12-4,TRBJ1-4,TGTGCCAGCAGTCGTTCGGGCGGGGAAAAACTGTTTTTT,CASSRSGGEKLFF
NA,NA,TRBV21-1,TRBJ1-5,TGTGCCAGCAGCAAAGCGCTTGGCCTGGCTGGGACACGGCCAAATCAGCCCCAGCATTTT,CASSKALGLAGTRPNQPQHF
NA,NA,TRBV9,TRBJ1-1,TGTGCCAGCAGCGCCAGCCCCCAGACAGCAACGTGGCAAGCTTTCTTT,CASSASPQTATWQAFF
NA,TRBD1,TRBV9,TRBJ2-1,TGTGCCAGCAGCGTCGAACAGGGGGCGGCCTTGGGTGAGCAGTTCTTC,CASSVEQGAALGEQFF
NA,NA,TRBV5-8,TRBJ2-3,TGTGCCAGCAGCTTGGATTCTAGCCGCACAGATACGCAGTATTTT,CASSLDSSRTDTQYF
NA,TRBD2,TRBV4-2,TRBJ2-2,TGTGCCAGCAGCTACGGCGCGGAGATTTTGACTAGCGGAAACACCGGGGAGCTGTTTTTT,CASSYGAEILTSGNTGELFF
NA,TRBD1,TRBV11-2,TRBJ1-2,TGTGCCAGCAGCTTAGATTCGGGACAGGCTTATGGCTACACCTTC,CASSLDSGQAYGYTF
NA,TRBD2,TRBV7-3,TRBJ2-1,TGTGCCAGCAGCTTCCGCGGGGGAAGAGAGGATGAGCAGTTCTTC,CASSFRGGREDEQFF
NA,TRBD1,TRBV2,TRBJ1-5,TGTGCCAGCACCACACAGGGGTCTTATAGCAATCAGCCCCAGCATTTT,CASTTQGSYSNQPQHF
NA,TRBD1,TRBV7-2,TRBJ2-7,TGTGCCAGCAGCCCACGCCGGGACAGAACCTACGAGCAGTACTTC,CASSPRRDRTYEQYF
NA,TRBD1,TRBV5-4,TRBJ2-3,TGTGCCAGCAGCTTGGACAGGGGGGGCACAGATACGCAGTATTTT,CASSLDRGGTDTQYF
NA,NA,TRBV9,TRBJ2-1,TGTGCCAGCAGCGGAAGGGGGGGGGCCCTTGAGCAGTTCTTC,CASSGRGGALEQFF
NA,TRBD1,TRBV30,TRBJ1-1,TGTGCCTGGAGCAGACAGGGAAACACTGAAGCTTTCTTT,CAWSRQGNTEAFF
NA,NA,TRBV10-2,TRBJ2-2,TGCGCCAGCAGCTACAGTTTGCCCGGGGAGCTGTTTTTT,CASSYSLPGELFF
NA,NA,TRBV1,TRBJ2-3,TGCACCAGCAGCCACCCCGGTAGCGGGGGGACAGATACGCAGTATTTT,CTSSHPGSGGTDTQYF
NA,NA,TRBV2,TRBJ2-2,TGTGCCAGCAGTGAAGGGGCGGCAGGGGAGCTGTTTTTT,CASSEGAAGELFF
once,NA,TRBV21-1,TRBJ1-4,TGTGCCAGCAGCTCAACGGACTTATCAACTAATGAAAAACTGTTTTTT,CASSSTDLSTNEKLFF
NA,TRBD1,TRBV5-1,TRBJ1-2,TGCGCCAGCAGCTTGGGCCATTTAGGGGGCCCTAACTATGGCTACACCTTC,CASSLGHLGGPNYGYTF
NA,NA,TRBV6-5,TRBJ1-1,TGTGCCAGCAACAGTCCGAACACTGAAGCTTTCTTT,CASNSPNTEAFF
NA,TRBD2,TRBV4-3,TRBJ2-1,TGCGCCAGCAGCCAAGATGTAGCGGGAAGCTCCTACAATGAGCAGTTCTTC,CASSQDVAGSSYNEQFF
NA,NA,TRBV6-5,TRBJ1-1,TGTGCCAGCAGCCCCCCTTCGGTCAGGACTGAAGCTTTCTTT,CASSPPSVRTEAFF
NA,NA,TRBV4-2,TRBJ1-2,TGTGCCAGCAGCCAAAGTGGACAGCAAAACTATGGCTACACCTTC,CASSQSGQQNYGYTF
few,NA,TRBV28,TRBJ1-2,TGTGCCAGCAGTTTATCAGGGCCCTATGGCTACACCTTC,CASSLSGPYGYTF
NA,TRBD1,TRBV19,TRBJ1-1,TGTGCCAGTAGTCCCCCGGACAGGGGGAACACTGAAGCTTTCTTT,CASSPPDRGNTEAFF
NA,TRBD2,TRBV27,TRBJ2-3,TGTGCCAGCAGTTCGTGGGGACTATTGGATACGCAGTATTTT,CASSSWGLLDTQYF
NA,TRBD1,TRBV3-1/TRBV3-2,TRBJ2-7,TGTGCCAGCAGCCACCCCGGACAGGAGCCCTCCTACGAGCAGTACTTC,CASSHPGQEPSYEQYF
NA,NA,TRBV19,TRBJ1-3,TGTGCCAGTAGGGACATTTACTCTGGAAACACCATATATTTT,CASRDIYSGNTIYF
NA,NA,TRBV5-6,TRBJ2-5,TGTGCCAGCAGCTTGGTTAGAGGGCCGACCCAGTACTTC,CASSLVRGPTQYF
NA,TRBD2,TRBV23-1,TRBJ2-3,TGCGCCAGCAGTCAAGACCGGGACTACCTCCGTAACACAGATACGCAGTATTTT,CASSQDRDYLRNTDTQYF